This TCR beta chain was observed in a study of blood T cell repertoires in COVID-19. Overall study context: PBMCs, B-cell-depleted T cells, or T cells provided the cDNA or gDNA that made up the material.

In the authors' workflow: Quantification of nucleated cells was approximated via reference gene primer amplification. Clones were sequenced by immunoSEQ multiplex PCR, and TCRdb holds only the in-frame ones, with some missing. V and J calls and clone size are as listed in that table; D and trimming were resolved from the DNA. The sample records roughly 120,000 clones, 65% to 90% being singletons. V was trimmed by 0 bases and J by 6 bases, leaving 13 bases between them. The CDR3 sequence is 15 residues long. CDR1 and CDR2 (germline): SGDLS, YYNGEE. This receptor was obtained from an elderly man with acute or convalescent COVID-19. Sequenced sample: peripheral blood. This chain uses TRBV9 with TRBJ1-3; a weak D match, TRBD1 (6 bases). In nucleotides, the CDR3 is TGTGCCAGCAGCGTAGGCAGGGGACTATCAAACACCATATATTTT. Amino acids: CASSVGRGLSNTIYF.